The 7 T cell receptor beta chains presented below share a single source sample, sequenced in a study of immune evolution from preneoplasia to lung adenocarcinoma (dated by TCRdb to 2020 to 2022). The library relied on the immunoSEQ multiplex PCR assay. TCRdb limited this immuneACCESS table to in-frame rearrangements with V and J called. A share of clones is missing; checked studies link under half to unresolved V genes, and the rest is unexplained. Here the sample has 6,000 to 7,500 clones; around 79% occur a single time. The top ten clones comprise around 8.8% of the sample. Sequenced material: FFPE minimally invasive lung adenocarcinoma tissue. The cell subset or site label here, explained by the study, means: micro-invasive lung adenocarcinoma (MIA). These receptors were taken from a person between 65 and 79 years old with lung adenocarcinoma.

This chain links TRBV5-1 with TRBJ1-1, with TRBD1 as a possible D gene (6 bases). Between the trimmed V and J ends, which lost 4 bases and 4 bases, there was a span of 14 bases. The CDR3 loop spans 14 amino acids. Germline V gives CDR1 SGHRS, CDR2 YFSETQ. DNA for the CDR3: TGCGCCAGCAGCCCAACCCCAGGGGTCACTGAAGCTTTCTTT. It specifies CASSPTPGVTEAFF.

V gene TRBV9 combines with J gene TRBJ2-1; tentatively, D is TRBD1 (5 bases). The CDR3 has 13 amino acids. Germline V gene sequence: CDR1 SGDLS, CDR2 YYNGEE. The V and J ends lost 1 base and 10 bases respectively, with 12 bases between them. The CDR3 DNA follows: TGTGCCAGCAGCGTAACCCAATCAGGGGAGCAGTTCTTC. This gives the protein CASSVTQSGEQFF.

This chain joins TRBV14 and TRBJ2-7; the D is unclear. This CDR3 spans 15 amino acids. The V gene lost 0 bases and the J gene lost 3 bases, with 12 bases spanning the gap. From germline, CDR1 is SGHDN and CDR2 FVKESK. The DNA of the CDR3 is TGTGCCAGCAGCCAAGATCTCGGCCAATTCTACGAGCAGTACTTC. Amino acids: CASSQDLGQFYEQYF.

The rearrangement joins TRBV23-1 to TRBJ2-4, with a weak D call TRBD1 (6 bases). TRBV23-1 is treated as an ORF (open reading frame) with a function not yet certain. Between the trimmed V and J ends, which lost 3 bases and 2 bases, there was a span of 17 bases. The CDR3 length is 17 residues. Here the CDR3 reads CASSHQTGGCPKNIQYF. CDR3 in DNA: TGCGCCAGCAGTCACCAGACTGGGGGCTGTCCCAAAAACATTCAGTACTTC.

This chain joins TRBV19 and TRBJ2-5; weak D call: TRBD2 (7 bases). CDR3 size: 14 residues. The V gene's germline CDR1 is LNHDA and CDR2 SQIVND (reference sequence). V lost 7 bases, J lost 4 bases, and 16 bases lay in between. The CDR3 is CASKGGGGGETQYF. Written as DNA, the CDR3 is TGTGCCAGTAAAGGTGGAGGGGGGGGAGAGACCCAGTACTTC. The whole variable domain, remainder taken from reference TRBV19 and TRBJ2-5, is DGGITQSPKYLFRKEGQNVTLSCEQNLNHDAMYWYRQDPGQGLRLIYYSQIVNDFQKGDIAEGYSVSREKKESFPLTVTSAQKNPTAFYLCASKGGGGGETQYFGPGTRLLVL.

The chain couples TRBV11-2 to TRBJ2-2; no clear D. V dropped 3 bases and J dropped 2 bases, with 1 base sitting between them. The CDR3 runs to 12 residues. The germline gives CDR1 SGHAT, CDR2 FQNNGV. The CDR3 spells CASSFNTGELFF. In DNA, the CDR3 is TGTGCCAGCAGCTTTAACACCGGGGAGCTGTTTTTT.

The chain carries TRBV19 and TRBJ2-1, with 14 positions matching TRBD2. V lost 5 bases to trimming and J lost 10 bases; unmatched junction nucleotides: 10. CDR3 length equals 16 residues. Germline CDR1 and CDR2: LNHDA and SQIVND (reference sequence). The CDR3: CASSGATSGRAREQFF. The DNA of the CDR3 is TGTGCCAGTAGTGGTGCGACTAGCGGGAGGGCCCGGGAGCAGTTCTTC.